This T cell receptor (beta chain) was observed in a study of blood T cell repertoires in COVID-19. Across the study: Material from acute and convalescent COVID-19 was sourced from the United States, Italy and Spain.

Participants, roughly 18 to 89 years old, spanned fewer than 25 US areas. Participants had their cohort set by participant-reported clinical history. The CDR3 totals 13 residues. J was trimmed by 7 bases and V by 6 bases; bases with no gene match: 5. Germline V gene sequence: CDR1 SGHVS, CDR2 FQNEAQ. As originally analysed: Amplification with reference gene primers provided the estimates of nucleated cell counts. Sequencing was performed with immunoSEQ multiplex PCR; in TCRdb, only in-frame clones are kept and a portion is missing. The V and J calls and clone size come from that table; D and trimming were worked out from the DNA. The sample records hundreds of thousands of clones, around 88% being singletons.

What was sequenced was PBMCs or T cells enriched from blood (not recorded which). This clonotype was sampled from a woman aged 45-60 years who had recovered from COVID-19. The J gene is TRBJ1-5, the V gene TRBV7-8, with TRBD1 matching over 8 bases. DNA of the CDR3: TGTGCCAGCAGACACGGACAGGGACAGCCCCAGCATTTT. It translates to CASRHGQGQPQHF.